This T cell receptor beta chain was profiled in a study of neurological immune-mediated disorders. The CDR3 runs to 15 residues. Trimming removed 6 bases at V and 1 base at J, with 14 bases between. The germline gives CDR1 SSHAT, CDR2 FNYEAQ (reference sequence). MiXCR, run by TCRdb on the 5' RACE reads, gives a single entry per CDR3 protein. Of some 57,000 distinct CDR3 sequences in the sample, 3% to 4% are singletons; the top ten hold under 8.5%. At least ten counts were recorded for this clonotype. The J gene is TRBJ2-3, the V gene TRBV7-7; the D gene is possibly TRBD1 (6 bases). This TCR was sampled from a man between 60 and 75 years old with multiple sclerosis. Specimen: PBMCs. Here the CDR3 DNA reads TGTGCCAGCAGTGCACAGGGTTCCGGCACAGATACGCAGTATTTT. Its translation is CASSAQGSGTDTQYF.